These T cell receptor beta chains were read from a single sample in a study of T cell changes during pregnancy in multiple sclerosis. Here immunoSEQ multiplex PCR was the method, and the copy in TCRdb shows in-frame clones only, minus some. The table lists under 95,000 clones, 90% to 95% of them singletons. The sequencing here drew on peripheral blood, taken after pregnancy. The origin of the receptors is a female donor in good health, enrolled as a control in a pregnancy study. CDR3s include the opening cysteine and the closing phenylalanine or tryptophan. The order of the fields is V gene, J gene, CDR3 protein.

V: TRBV27
J: TRBJ2-6
CDR3: CASSSQASGANVLTF

V: TRBV27
J: TRBJ1-6
CDR3: CASSFWVRGTPLHF

V: TRBV28
J: TRBJ2-4
CDR3: CASSPTQTEDIQYF

V: TRBV20-1
J: TRBJ2-1
CDR3: CSGTSLNEQFF

V: TRBV6-5
J: TRBJ1-2
CDR3: CASSYAASGYGYTF

V: TRBV27
J: TRBJ2-4
CDR3: CASSLIREDIQYF

V: TRBV6-6
J: TRBJ2-1
CDR3: CASGTPGLQGHEQFF

V: TRBV7-6
J: TRBJ2-7
CDR3: CASSSRPGNYEQYF

V: TRBV10-3
J: TRBJ1-3
CDR3: CAIGDRRNTIYF

V: TRBV4-2
J: TRBJ2-2
CDR3: CASSQDTGRNTGELFF

V: TRBV7-2
J: TRBJ2-3
CDR3: CASSLGSLAGGSDTQYF

V: TRBV18
J: TRBJ1-6
CDR3: CASSPKIDSPLHF

V: TRBV19
J: TRBJ1-5
CDR3: CASSNGGTGAYSNQPQHF

V: TRBV18
J: TRBJ1-5
CDR3: CASSLRDRGGNQPQHF

V: TRBV7-9
J: TRBJ2-3
CDR3: CASTRGSLTDTQYF

V: TRBV7-2
J: -
CDR3: CASSKRRELYEQYF

V: TRBV7-3
J: TRBJ2-7
CDR3: CASSSSGGDLGEQYF

V: TRBV7-2
J: TRBJ2-7
CDR3: CASSLVLTGRGEQYF

V: TRBV4-2
J: TRBJ2-5
CDR3: CASSQDTGTQYF

V: TRBV4-3
J: TRBJ1-1
CDR3: CASSSGQSPEAFF

V: TRBV27
J: TRBJ2-7
CDR3: CASRTGNSYEQYF

V: TRBV2
J: TRBJ1-1
CDR3: CASMPEMNTEAFF